This T cell receptor beta chain was obtained from a study of blood T cell repertoires in COVID-19. Turning to the study itself: The United States, Italy and Spain provided the acute and convalescent COVID-19 samples. PBMCs, B-cell-depleted T cells, or T cells were the source of the cDNA or gDNA that made up the material.

Germline values: CDR1 SGHRS, CDR2 YFSETQ. This CDR3 is built from 14 residues. V was cut by 0 bases and J by 1 base, with 7 bases left in between. In the original workflow: The assay estimated nucleated cells by amplifying reference gene primers. The assay was immunoSEQ multiplex PCR, and TCRdb's table has in-frame clones only and misses some. The V and J calls and clone size come from that table; D and trimming were worked out from the DNA. The sample comprises approximately 140,000 clones, 70% to 90% of which are singletons, and under 3.5% rests with the top ten. The specimen was peripheral blood. The rearrangement links TRBV5-1 to TRBJ1-1; D uncertain. The sequence came from a man aged 65 to 85 with acute or convalescent COVID-19. CDR3 sequence reads: CASSLGAPNTEAFF. DNA of the CDR3: TGCGCCAGCAGCTTGGGGGCCCCGAACACTGAAGCTTTCTTT.